These 15 T cell receptor beta chains originate from one sample sequenced in a study of T cell changes during pregnancy in multiple sclerosis. Generated by immunoSEQ multiplex PCR, the TCRdb table keeps only in-frame clones and is missing some. This sample has about 38,000 clones, with 94% found just once. The sequences come from CD4+ T cells from peripheral blood mononuclear cells, collected in the second trimester of pregnancy. These receptors were obtained from a female donor with multiple sclerosis, enrolled in a pregnancy study.

The chain joins TRBV11-2 to TRBJ2-7; the D gene is possibly TRBD1 (5 bases). Germline CDR1 is SGHAT and CDR2 is FQNNGV. Trimming cost V 5 bases and J 3 bases, with 8 bases left between them. This CDR3 has 12 residues. CDR3 nucleotide sequence: TGTGCCAGCAGCCAAGACAGCTACGAGCAGTACTTC. Translation: CASSQDSYEQYF.

V usage is TRBV6-9 and J usage is TRBJ2-1; the D gene is possibly TRBD1 (5 bases). The CDR3 is 12 amino acids. Trimming stripped 4 bases from V and 9 bases from J, with 10 bases between. Per germline, CDR1 MNHGY and CDR2 SVAAGI. CDR3 nucleotide sequence: TGTGCCAGCAGTTTGACAGAGCTTGAGCAGTTCTTC. Protein product: CASSLTELEQFF.

The chain employs TRBV5-1 and TRBJ2-3, with D tentatively TRBD2 (7 bases). The CDR3 runs 15 residues. The ends were cut back, 0 bases at V and 2 bases at J, with 10 bases in the middle. CDR1 and CDR2 (germline): SGHRS, YFSETQ. The CDR3 nucleotides read TGCGCCAGCAGCTTGGTGGGGGGGCCCACAGATACGCAGTATTTT. Protein product: CASSLVGGPTDTQYF.

This chain uses TRBV11-2 with TRBJ2-2; 10 bases fit TRBD2. Trimming took 3 bases from V and 4 from J; bases not matched to a gene: 2. This CDR3 is 15 amino acids long. Germline-derived CDR1 and CDR2 are SGHAT and FQNNGV. Here the CDR3 reads CASSFLAGATGELFF. The CDR3 DNA is TGTGCCAGCAGCTTTCTAGCGGGAGCCACCGGGGAGCTGTTTTTT.

V usage is TRBV7-9 and J usage is TRBJ1-1; D ambiguous. There are 13 residues in the CDR3. V dropped 1 base and J dropped 4 bases, with 7 bases sitting between them. Germline values: CDR1 SEHNR, CDR2 FQNEAQ (reference sequence). The CDR3 region has the DNA TGTGCCAGCAGCTTAGAATTCGGCACTGAAGCTTTCTTT. This gives the protein CASSLEFGTEAFF. The full variable domain, its missing parts supplied by reference TRBV7-9 and TRBJ1-1, is DTGVSQNPRHKITKRGQNVTFRCDPISEHNRLYWYRQTLGQGPEFLTYFQNEAQLEKSRLLSDRFSAERPKGSFSTLEIQRTEQGDSAMYLCASSLEFGTEAFFGQGTRLTVV.

This clone was seen only once. The chain links TRBV11-2 to TRBJ2-2, with D unclear. The CDR3 spans 14 residues. The germline V and J ends were trimmed by 4 bases and 2 bases, with 8 bases remaining between them. The germline gives CDR1 SGHAT, CDR2 FQNNGV. CDR3 in amino acids: CASSYEQNTGELFF. CDR3 nucleotide sequence: TGTGCCAGCAGCTATGAGCAAAACACCGGGGAGCTGTTTTTT.

CDR3 loop: CASSPPGQSNTEAFF. The CDR3 coding sequence is TGTGCCAGCAGTCCACCAGGACAATCGAACACTGAAGCTTTCTTT. The chain couples TRBV28 to TRBJ1-1; TRBD1 is a possible D gene (5 bases). In germline, CDR1 is MDHEN, CDR2 SYDVKM. The CDR3 runs to 15 residues. The germline V and J ends were trimmed by 5 bases and 1 base, with 14 bases remaining between them.

The CDR3 region is CASSYLGGYEQYF. The CDR3 bases are TGTGCCAGCAGTTACTTAGGGGGCTACGAGCAGTACTTC. The chain carries TRBV6-6 and TRBJ2-7, with D possibly being TRBD1 (6 bases). CDR3 length: 13 residues. Trimming removed 1 base from V and 3 bases from J, with 7 bases in between. The V gene's germline CDR1 is MNHNY and CDR2 SVGAGI (reference sequence).

V usage is TRBV4-1 and J usage is TRBJ1-2; 7 bases fit TRBD1. Looked up from germline, CDR1 is MGHRA and CDR2 is YSYEKL. Losses at the gene ends were 2 bases for V and 5 bases for J; bases not matched to a gene: 8. CDR3 length equals 15 residues. This CDR3 reads CASSQFLTGEYGYTF. CDR3 sequence (DNA): TGCGCCAGCAGCCAATTTCTAACAGGGGAATATGGCTACACCTTC.

This chain joins TRBV28 and TRBJ2-7; maybe TRBD2 (5 bases). CDR1 and CDR2 (germline): MDHEN, SYDVKM. The germline V and J ends were trimmed by 2 bases and 4 bases, with 9 bases remaining between them. The CDR3 consists of 13 residues. The CDR3 coding sequence is TGTGCCAGCAGTTTAGGAGGCCTATACGAGCAGTACTTC. Amino acid sequence: CASSLGGLYEQYF.

The chain combines TRBV15 with TRBJ2-1; no firm D call. The CDR3 covers 12 residues. Germline lookup yields CDR1 LNHNV and CDR2 YYDKDF (reference sequence). The V and J ends lost 2 bases and 5 bases respectively, with 4 bases between them. The CDR3 bases are TGTGCCACCAGCAGACTAAACAATGAGCAGTTCTTC. Protein sequence: CATSRLNNEQFF. Looking up the rest from reference TRBV15 and TRBJ2-1 gives the full variable domain: DAMVIQNPRYQVTQFGKPVTLSCSQTLNHNVMYWYQQKSSQAPKLLFHYYDKDFNNEADTPDNFQSRRPNTSFCFLDIRSPGLGDTAMYLCATSRLNNEQFFGPGTRLTVL.

This rearrangement joins TRBV5-1 to TRBJ2-2; TRBD2 matches 14 bases. Germline V CDR1 and CDR2: SGHRS, YFSETQ. Trimming took 6 bases from V and 5 from J; bases not matched to a gene: 3. The CDR3 has 15 amino acids. CDR3 protein: CASTGLAGGTGELFF. In DNA, the CDR3 is TGCGCCAGCACCGGACTAGCGGGAGGAACCGGGGAGCTGTTTTTT.

The chain couples TRBV5-1 to TRBJ2-3, with TRBD2 as a possible D gene (6 bases). Trimming pared 0 bases from V and 0 bases from J, leaving 17 bases between. Germline V CDR1 and CDR2: SGHRS, YFSETQ. The length of the CDR3 is 18 residues. In nucleotides, the CDR3 is TGCGCCAGCAGCTTGGCAGTTAGCGGCATAACTAGCACAGATACGCAGTATTTT. Its protein is CASSLAVSGITSTDTQYF.

The V gene is TRBV5-1, the J gene TRBJ1-2; no definite D call. V gave up 0 bases and J gave up 13 bases, with 13 bases separating them. CDR1 and CDR2 from the germline V gene are SGHRS and YFSETQ. The CDR3 loop spans 12 amino acids. As DNA, the CDR3 is TGCGCCAGCAGCTTGGCCGAGGGTTTTCTCACCTTC. Amino acid sequence: CASSLAEGFLTF.

The chain links TRBV4-2 to TRBJ2-3, with D unclear. Germline assignment: CDR1 LGHNA and CDR2 YNFKEQ. This CDR3 is 15 amino acids long. The V end lost 4 bases, the J end lost 0 bases, and 11 bases lay between the germline ends. CDR3 DNA: TGTGCCAGCAGCCCGCGAGGCGGCAGCACAGATACGCAGTATTTT. Translated: CASSPRGGSTDTQYF.